What follows are 30 T cell receptor beta chains derived from one specimen sequenced in a study of blood T cell repertoires in COVID-19. Assay used: immunoSEQ multiplex PCR; TCRdb lists only in-frame clones, some missing. The sample includes 250,000 to 350,000 clones, 88% of them seen just once. Input material: peripheral blood. These receptors were collected from a woman aged 30 to 39 with COVID-19, enrolled during active disease.

The V and J genes are TRBV27 and TRBJ1-2, with D maybe TRBD1 (6 bases). Per the germline V gene, CDR1 is MNHEY and CDR2 is SMNVEV (reference sequence). The CDR3 is 13 amino acids. V was pared by 5 bases and J by 10 bases, with 17 bases between. CDR3 loop: CASSPGTGLDYTF. The CDR3 region has the DNA TGTGCCAGCAGTCCTGGAACAGGGCTCGACTACACCTTC.

The chain joins TRBV10-3 to TRBJ2-1; maybe TRBD2 (6 bases). Trimming removed 6 bases from V and 5 bases from J, with 11 bases in between. This CDR3 comprises 13 residues. Germline-derived CDR1 and CDR2 are ENHRY and SYGVKD. The CDR3 nucleotides are TGTGCCATCAGACGGGACTTTGACAATGAGCAGTTCTTC. It is translated as CAIRRDFDNEQFF.

V is TRBV20-1 and J is TRBJ1-5; tentatively, D is TRBD1 (6 bases). The germline CDR1 and CDR2 sequences are DFQATT and SNEGSKA (reference sequence). CDR3 length: 17 residues. Trimming removed 3 bases at V and 7 bases at J, with 25 bases between. CDR3 coding DNA: TGCAGTGCTAGTGCCTCGGGTGGGGGGGCTGAAGAACAGCCCCAGCATTTT. Amino acids: CSASASGGGAEEQPQHF.

This sequence joins TRBV5-1 and TRBJ2-2, with 8 bases identical to TRBD2. The CDR3 spans 18 residues. The germline gives CDR1 SGHRS, CDR2 YFSETQ. V shed 6 bases and J 3 bases; nucleotides not matched to a gene: 16. CDR3 coding DNA: TGCGCCAGCACCGTTGTGGGACTAGTGTCTACAGACACCGGGGAGCTGTTTTTT. The encoded protein is CASTVVGLVSTDTGELFF.

V and J are TRBV28 and TRBJ2-2, with 7 bases that match TRBD2. The CDR3 is 15 residues long. The V gene end was trimmed by 5 bases and the J gene end by 4 bases; junction bases not matched to a gene: 7. Germline CDR1 MDHEN, CDR2 SYDVKM. The CDR3: CASSLGGVVTGELFF. In DNA, the CDR3 is TGTGCCAGCAGTCTGGGGGGGGTCGTCACCGGGGAGCTGTTTTTT. The full variable domain, completed using reference TRBV28 and TRBJ2-2, is DVKVTQSSRYLVKRTGEKVFLECVQDMDHENMFWYRQDPGLGLRLIYFSYDVKMKEKGDIPEGYSVSREKKERFSLILESASTNQTSMYLCASSLGGVVTGELFFGEGSRLTVL.

The rearrangement links TRBV27 to TRBJ2-7; TRBD1 might be the D (6 bases). The CDR3 length is 16 residues. Germline CDR1 is MNHEY and CDR2 is SMNVEV (reference sequence). Trimming removed 3 bases from V and 3 bases from J, with 18 bases in between. Here the CDR3 reads CASSFKPRGFRYEQYF. The CDR3 DNA is TGTGCCAGCAGTTTTAAGCCCAGGGGATTTCGCTACGAGCAGTACTTC.

The chain employs TRBV15 and TRBJ1-3; possible D gene TRBD1, 6 bases. V shed 3 bases and J shed 4 bases, with 16 bases lying between them. This CDR3 has 16 amino acids. CDR1 and CDR2 (germline): LNHNV, YYDKDF (reference sequence). CDR3 loop: CATSRGSQDRGNTIYF. DNA for the CDR3: TGTGCCACCAGCAGGGGTTCCCAGGACAGAGGAAACACCATATATTTT. Full variable domain (rest looked up from reference TRBV15 and TRBJ1-3): DAMVIQNPRYQVTQFGKPVTLSCSQTLNHNVMYWYQQKSSQAPKLLFHYYDKDFNNEADTPDNFQSRRPNTSFCFLDIRSPGLGDTAMYLCATSRGSQDRGNTIYFGEGSWLTVV.

The chain combines TRBV10-3 with TRBJ1-3; D remains ambiguous. Trimming stripped 6 bases from V and 8 bases from J, with 11 bases between. CDR1 is ENHRY, CDR2 SYGVKD, per germline. The CDR3 covers 12 residues. In DNA form, the CDR3 reads TGTGCCATCAGCACTCCGGGTTACACCATATATTTT. Its protein product is CAISTPGYTIYF.

CDR3 protein: CAWSTGGTMNTEAFF. CDR3 nucleotide sequence: TGTGCCTGGAGTACAGGGGGAACCATGAACACTGAAGCTTTCTTT. This sequence joins TRBV30 and TRBJ1-1; 8 bases align to TRBD1. V dropped 2 bases and J dropped 0; count of bases not matched to a gene: 5. This CDR3 is 15 amino acids long. Germline V gives CDR1 GTSNPN, CDR2 SVGIG (reference sequence).

This chain connects TRBV7-9 to TRBJ1-2; the match to TRBD1 covers 7 bases. In germline, CDR1 is SEHNR, CDR2 FQNEAQ (reference sequence). J gave up 4 bases and V 4 bases, and 6 bases lay outside the gene matches. The CDR3 has 14 amino acids. Here the CDR3 reads CASSYDRVGYGYTF. The CDR3 nucleotides are TGTGCCAGCAGCTACGACAGGGTCGGCTATGGCTACACCTTC.

The chain recombines TRBV4-2 with TRBJ2-7, with a possible D match to TRBD2 (5 bases). CDR3 size: 17 residues. Germline V CDR1 and CDR2: LGHNA, YNFKEQ. Trimming left V 1 base short and J 2 bases short, with 18 bases between. Here the CDR3 reads CASSQAPLGDSTYEQYF. For the CDR3, the DNA is TGTGCCAGCAGCCAAGCCCCCTTGGGAGATTCTACCTACGAGCAGTACTTC.

This clone was picked up a small number of times. The CDR3 sequence is CAIMGSGDTQYF. DNA of the CDR3: TGTGCCATCATGGGGAGTGGCGATACGCAGTATTTT. The chain combines TRBV10-3 with TRBJ2-3; perhaps TRBD2 as D (5 bases). V shed 7 bases and J shed 6 bases, with 11 bases lying between them. Germline V gene data show CDR1 as ENHRY and CDR2 as SYGVKD. The CDR3 has 12 residues.

The chain joins TRBV24-1 to TRBJ2-5; unclear D gene. The CDR3 extends over 14 amino acids. Germline loops: CDR1 KGHDR, CDR2 SFDVKD. The ends were cut back, 2 bases at V and 5 bases at J, with 11 bases in the middle. The CDR3 is CATSDSFRRETQYF. The CDR3 DNA is TGTGCCACCAGTGATTCGTTCCGCCGGGAGACCCAGTACTTC.

This clone was found a few times. This chain links TRBV28 with TRBJ1-4; D may be TRBD1 (6 bases). The CDR3 spans 14 residues. Trimming removed 3 bases from V and 7 bases from J, with 12 bases in between. Germline V gene sequence: CDR1 MDHEN, CDR2 SYDVKM. CDR3 sequence reads: CASSFGGAGEKLFF. The CDR3 nucleotides are TGTGCCAGCAGTTTCGGGGGGGCGGGTGAAAAACTGTTTTTT.

This clone has just one count. The chain couples TRBV24-1 to TRBJ2-5, with 14 bases that match TRBD2. Germline lookup yields CDR1 KGHDR and CDR2 SFDVKD. This CDR3 spans 17 amino acids. J gave up 4 bases and V 3 bases, and 6 bases lay outside the gene matches. CDR3 region: CATSDGTSGSGRETQYF. The DNA for the CDR3 is TGTGCCACCAGTGATGGGACTAGCGGGAGCGGGCGAGAGACCCAGTACTTC.

This chain joins TRBV3-1 (or the pseudogene TRBV3-2) and TRBJ2-5; 8 nucleotides agree with TRBD2. Trimming at V came to 7 bases and at J to 7 bases, leaving 17 bases not matched to a gene. The CDR3 contains 16 residues. The germline V gene encodes CDR1 LGHDT and CDR2 YNNKEL (reference sequence). CDR3 DNA sequence: TGTGCCAGCACCAGCTACGATGCGGGAGGCCGGGGGACCCAGTACTTC. Translated: CASTSYDAGGRGTQYF.

This clone appeared once. The chain is built from TRBV3-1 (or the pseudogene TRBV3-2) and TRBJ1-1; TRBD1 is a possible D gene (5 bases). CDR1 and CDR2 from the germline V gene are LGHDT and YNNKEL (reference sequence). V lost 0 bases and J lost 5, with 10 bases in between. This CDR3 has 14 amino acids. The CDR3 protein is CASSQERGLTEAFF. CDR3 in DNA: TGTGCCAGCAGCCAAGAACGGGGGTTGACTGAAGCTTTCTTT.

CDR3 protein: CASIGQFGSNQPQHF. The CDR3 region has the DNA TGTGCCAGTATAGGACAGTTCGGGAGCAATCAGCCCCAGCATTTT. This chain joins TRBV19 and TRBJ1-5; possibly TRBD1 for D (6 bases). Trimming left V 7 bases short and J 1 base short, with 14 bases between. Per the germline V gene, CDR1 is LNHDA and CDR2 is SQIVND (reference sequence). The CDR3 loop spans 15 amino acids. The full variable domain, with the rest looked up from reference TRBV19 and TRBJ1-5, is DGGITQSPKYLFRKEGQNVTLSCEQNLNHDAMYWYRQDPGQGLRLIYYSQIVNDFQKGDIAEGYSVSREKKESFPLTVTSAQKNPTAFYLCASIGQFGSNQPQHFGDGTRLSIL.

This chain joins TRBV2 and TRBJ2-1, with D perhaps TRBD2 (5 bases). The CDR3 loop spans 15 amino acids. V lost 6 bases to trimming and J lost 8 bases, with 20 bases between them. CDR1 and CDR2 from the germline V gene are SNHLY and FYNNEI. The CDR3 DNA follows: TGTGCCAGCAGCGATACTAGGATGGGGTCGTATGAGCAGTTCTTC. Translating gives CASSDTRMGSYEQFF.

V usage is TRBV5-3 and J usage is TRBJ1-6; perhaps TRBD1 as D (5 bases). TRBV5-3 is marked as an open reading frame, function uncertain. The CDR3 covers 17 residues. Trimming took off 0 bases at V and 0 bases at J, with 10 bases between the two ends. The CDR3 region has the DNA TGTGCCAGAAGCTTGGAGGGGATTAGCTCCTATAATTCACCCCTCCACTTT. Its translation is CARSLEGISSYNSPLHF.

This clone showed up just once. The chain links TRBV4-1 to TRBJ2-7, with D unclear. Between the trimmed V and J ends, which lost 4 bases and 0 bases, there was a span of 13 bases. CDR3 size: 15 residues. Germline CDR1 is MGHRA and CDR2 is YSYEKL. This CDR3 is CASSRGAASSYEQYF. CDR3 coding DNA: TGCGCCAGCAGCCGTGGTGCGGCAAGCTCCTACGAGCAGTACTTC.

The J gene is TRBJ2-5, the V gene TRBV7-2, with a tentative D call TRBD1 (5 bases). With 2 bases removed from V and 5 bases from J, the gap between germline ends came to 18 bases. The CDR3 extends over 16 amino acids. Per germline, CDR1 SGHTA and CDR2 FQGNSA. This chain's CDR3 is CASSLRKRSGKETQYF. The DNA for the CDR3 is TGTGCCAGCAGCTTACGCAAACGTTCAGGGAAGGAGACCCAGTACTTC.

This chain joins TRBV6-2 or TRBV6-3 and TRBJ2-1; 7 bases are a match to TRBD2. This CDR3 is 17 amino acids long. Germline V gene data show CDR1 as MNHEY and CDR2 as SVGEGT. V was clipped by 6 bases and J by 5 bases; unmatched bases: 16. CDR3 DNA sequence: TGTGCCAGCAGCCTCTACCCTCTAGCGGTACTCGACAATGAGCAGTTCTTC. It yields the protein CASSLYPLAVLDNEQFF.

The chain links TRBV19 to TRBJ2-7, with TRBD2 as a possible D gene (6 bases). The germline V gene has CDR1 LNHDA and CDR2 SQIVND (reference sequence). This CDR3 is 14 amino acids long. V was cut by 7 bases and J by 5 bases, with 18 bases left in between. CDR3 protein: CASKVRGGTDEQYF. DNA of the CDR3: TGTGCCAGTAAAGTTAGAGGAGGGACGGACGAGCAGTACTTC. Based on the CDR3 plus reference TRBV19 and TRBJ2-7, the full variable domain is DGGITQSPKYLFRKEGQNVTLSCEQNLNHDAMYWYRQDPGQGLRLIYYSQIVNDFQKGDIAEGYSVSREKKESFPLTVTSAQKNPTAFYLCASKVRGGTDEQYFGPGTRLTVT.

The chain has TRBV10-3 and TRBJ2-7; 8 nucleotides align to TRBD2. CDR1 is ENHRY and CDR2 is SYGVKD in the germline V gene. This CDR3 spans 15 amino acids. With V trimmed by 2 bases and J by 0 bases, 3 bases remained unmatched. CDR3 nucleotides: TGTGCCATCAGTGAGCGGGAGGGAAACTCCTACGAGCAGTACTTC. Its translation is CAISEREGNSYEQYF.

This chain uses TRBV6-5 with TRBJ2-7; D unresolved. This CDR3 contains 13 residues. The V gene lost 3 bases and the J gene lost 6 bases, with 12 bases spanning the gap. The germline gives CDR1 MNHEY, CDR2 SVGAGI. The DNA for the CDR3 is TGTGCCAGCAGTTATAGCTGGAGTGGCGAGCAGTACTTC. Translated, it gives CASSYSWSGEQYF.

This rearrangement joins TRBV27 to TRBJ1-5; 9 positions match TRBD1. Per germline, CDR1 MNHEY and CDR2 SMNVEV (reference sequence). The V and J ends lost 5 bases and 4 bases, in that order; junction bases with no gene match: 3. The CDR3 spans 14 residues. DNA for the CDR3: TGTGCCAGCAGTCCCGGGACAGGGAATCAGCCCCAGCATTTT. Translating gives CASSPGTGNQPQHF.

The table lists this clone with a count of one. V gene TRBV6-2 or TRBV6-3 combines with J gene TRBJ1-2, with D maybe TRBD1 (5 bases). The ends were cut back, 0 bases at V and 4 bases at J, with 18 bases in the middle. Looked up from germline, CDR1 is MNHEY and CDR2 is SVGEGT. The CDR3 sequence is 17 residues long. Here the CDR3 DNA reads TGTGCCAGCAGTTACTCGATCCCCGCAGGGAGGGTCTATGGCTACACCTTC. Its protein product is CASSYSIPAGRVYGYTF.

This sequence joins TRBV7-3 and TRBJ2-1; 9 nucleotides agree with TRBD2. Trimming cost V 5 bases and J 2 bases; bases outside gene matches: 4. This CDR3 spans 15 amino acids. Per the germline V gene, CDR1 is SGHTA and CDR2 is FQGTGA. In nucleotides, the CDR3 is TGTGCCAGCAGCCGCCTAGCGGGGCCCTACAATGAGCAGTTCTTC. It specifies CASSRLAGPYNEQFF. Complete variable domain (other parts from reference TRBV7-3 and TRBJ2-1): GAGVSQTPSNKVTEKGKYVELRCDPISGHTALYWYRQSLGQGPEFLIYFQGTGAADDSGLPNDRFFAVRPEGSVSTLKIQRTERGDSAVYLCASSRLAGPYNEQFFGPGTRLTVL.

The chain couples TRBV20-1 to TRBJ2-5, with 9 nucleotides matching TRBD2. The germline gives CDR1 DFQATT, CDR2 SNEGSKA (reference sequence). The CDR3 runs to 15 residues. J gave up 5 bases and V 3 bases, and 10 bases lay outside the gene matches. The CDR3 bases are TGCAGTGCTAGTTACCTAGCGGGACTGGAGGAGACCCAGTACTTC. Encoded protein: CSASYLAGLEETQYF.